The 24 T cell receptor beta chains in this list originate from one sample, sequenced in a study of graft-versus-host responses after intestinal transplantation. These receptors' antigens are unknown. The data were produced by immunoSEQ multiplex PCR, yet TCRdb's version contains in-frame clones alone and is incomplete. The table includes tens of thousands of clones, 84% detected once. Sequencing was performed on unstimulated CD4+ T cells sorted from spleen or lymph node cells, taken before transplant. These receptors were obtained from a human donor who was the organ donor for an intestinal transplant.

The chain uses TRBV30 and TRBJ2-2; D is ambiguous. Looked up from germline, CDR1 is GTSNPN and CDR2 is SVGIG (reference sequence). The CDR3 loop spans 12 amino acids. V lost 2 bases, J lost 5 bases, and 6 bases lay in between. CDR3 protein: CAWSSSTGELFF. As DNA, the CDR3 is TGTGCCTGGAGTTCTTCTACCGGGGAGCTGTTTTTT.

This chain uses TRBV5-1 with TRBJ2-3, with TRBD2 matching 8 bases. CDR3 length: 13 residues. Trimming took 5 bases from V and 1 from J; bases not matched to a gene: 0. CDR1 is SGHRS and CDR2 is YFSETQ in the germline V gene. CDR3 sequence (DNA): TGCGCCAGCAGTAGCGGGGGCACAGATACGCAGTATTTT. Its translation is CASSSGGTDTQYF.

In DNA form, the CDR3 reads TGTGCCAGCAGCTTAGGACAGATCGGGGGCTACACCTTC. As protein: CASSLGQIGGYTF. This chain links TRBV7-2 with TRBJ1-2; tentative D call: TRBD1 (5 bases). The V and J ends lost 1 base and 8 bases respectively, with 11 bases between them. The CDR3 is made up of 13 amino acids. Germline V gives CDR1 SGHTA, CDR2 FQGNSA.

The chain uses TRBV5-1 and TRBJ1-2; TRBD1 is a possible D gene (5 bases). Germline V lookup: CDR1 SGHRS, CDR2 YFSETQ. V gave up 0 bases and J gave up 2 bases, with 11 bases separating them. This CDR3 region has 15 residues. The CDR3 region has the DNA TGCGCCAGCAGCTTGGCCTCGACAGTAAACTATGGCTACACCTTC. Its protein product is CASSLASTVNYGYTF.

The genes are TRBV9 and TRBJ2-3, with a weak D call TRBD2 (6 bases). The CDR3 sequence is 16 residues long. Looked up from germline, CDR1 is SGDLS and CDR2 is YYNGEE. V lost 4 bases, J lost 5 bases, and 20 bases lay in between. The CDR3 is CASSSWGAGGVDTQYF. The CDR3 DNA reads TGTGCCAGCAGCTCATGGGGTGCCGGGGGTGTAGATACGCAGTATTTT.

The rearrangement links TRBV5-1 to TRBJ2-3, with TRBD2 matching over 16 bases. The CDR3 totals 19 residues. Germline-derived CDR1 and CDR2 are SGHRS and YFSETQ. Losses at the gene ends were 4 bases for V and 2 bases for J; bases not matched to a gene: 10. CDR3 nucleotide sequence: TGCGCCAGCAGCCGGGCTCCGGGACTAGCGGGGGGGCACACAGATACGCAGTATTTT. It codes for CASSRAPGLAGGHTDTQYF.

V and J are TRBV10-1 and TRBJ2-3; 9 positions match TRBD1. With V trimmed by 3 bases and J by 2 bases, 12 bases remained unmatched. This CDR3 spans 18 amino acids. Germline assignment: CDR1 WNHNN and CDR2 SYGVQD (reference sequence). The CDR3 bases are TGCGCCAGCAGTGACCTACCGGGACAGGGCACCAACACAGATACGCAGTATTTT. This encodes CASSDLPGQGTNTDTQYF.

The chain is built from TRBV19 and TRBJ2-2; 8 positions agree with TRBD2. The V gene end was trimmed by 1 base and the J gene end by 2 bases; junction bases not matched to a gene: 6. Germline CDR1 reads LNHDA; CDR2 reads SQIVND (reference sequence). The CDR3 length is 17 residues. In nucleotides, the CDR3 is TGTGCCAGTAGTATAGTGGAGCGGGGGATAAACACCGGGGAGCTGTTTTTT. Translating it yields CASSIVERGINTGELFF. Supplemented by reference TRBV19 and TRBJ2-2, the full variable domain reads DGGITQSPKYLFRKEGQNVTLSCEQNLNHDAMYWYRQDPGQGLRLIYYSQIVNDFQKGDIAEGYSVSREKKESFPLTVTSAQKNPTAFYLCASSIVERGINTGELFFGEGSRLTVL.

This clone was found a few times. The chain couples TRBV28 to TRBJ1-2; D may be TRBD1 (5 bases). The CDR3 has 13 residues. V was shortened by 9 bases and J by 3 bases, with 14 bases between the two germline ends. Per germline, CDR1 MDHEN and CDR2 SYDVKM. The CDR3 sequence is CASSTVGHYGYTF. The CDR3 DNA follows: TGTGCCAGTTCGACAGTCGGGCACTATGGCTACACCTTC.

CDR3 sequence: CACSTVLAQGTDTQYF. The CDR3 DNA is TGTGCCTGCAGCACAGTTCTGGCGCAAGGAACAGATACGCAGTATTTT. V and J are TRBV30 and TRBJ2-3; D uncertain. Trimming pared 6 bases from V and 3 bases from J, leaving 22 bases between. The CDR3 consists of 16 residues. Germline CDR1 is GTSNPN and CDR2 is SVGIG (reference sequence).

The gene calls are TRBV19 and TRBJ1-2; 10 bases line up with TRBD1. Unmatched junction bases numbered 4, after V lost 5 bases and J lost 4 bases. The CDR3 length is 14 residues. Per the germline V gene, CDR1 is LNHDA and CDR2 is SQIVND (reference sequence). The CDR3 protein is CASSPGTGAYGYTF. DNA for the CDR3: TGTGCCAGTAGTCCCGGGACAGGGGCCTATGGCTACACCTTC.

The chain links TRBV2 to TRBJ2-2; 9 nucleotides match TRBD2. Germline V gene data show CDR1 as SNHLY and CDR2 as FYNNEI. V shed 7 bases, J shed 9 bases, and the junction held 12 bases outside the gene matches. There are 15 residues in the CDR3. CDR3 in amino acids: CASKGQSGGTRELFF. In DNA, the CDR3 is TGTGCCAGCAAGGGTCAGAGCGGGGGGACCAGGGAGCTGTTTTTT.

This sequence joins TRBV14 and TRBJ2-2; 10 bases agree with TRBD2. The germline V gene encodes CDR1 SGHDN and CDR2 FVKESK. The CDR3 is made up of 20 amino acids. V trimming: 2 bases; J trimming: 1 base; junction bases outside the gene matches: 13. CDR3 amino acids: CASSQPRGLAGGLNTGELFF. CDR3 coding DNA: TGTGCCAGCAGCCAACCAAGGGGTTTAGCGGGGGGACTGAACACCGGGGAGCTGTTTTTT.

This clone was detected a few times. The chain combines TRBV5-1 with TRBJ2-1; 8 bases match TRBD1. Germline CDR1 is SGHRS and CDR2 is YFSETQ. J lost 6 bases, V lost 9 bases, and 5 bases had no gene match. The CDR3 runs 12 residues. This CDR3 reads CATRDRLNEQFF. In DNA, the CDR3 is TGCGCCACCCGGGACAGGCTCAATGAGCAGTTCTTC.

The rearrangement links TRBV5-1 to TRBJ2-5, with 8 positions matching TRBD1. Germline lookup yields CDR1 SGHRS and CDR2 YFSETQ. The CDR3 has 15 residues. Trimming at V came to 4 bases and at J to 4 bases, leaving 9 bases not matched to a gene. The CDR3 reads CASSANTGGRETQYF. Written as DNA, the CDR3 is TGCGCCAGCAGCGCTAATACAGGGGGACGAGAGACCCAGTACTTC.

CDR3 DNA: TGTGCCAGCAGGGCTTCTTTCAATTCACCCCTCCACTTT. Translating gives CASRASFNSPLHF. This chain links TRBV6-4 with TRBJ1-6, with D uncertain. Trimming took 6 bases from V and 7 from J, leaving 10 bases between them. Germline CDR1 MRHNA, CDR2 SNTAGT. The CDR3 has 13 amino acids.

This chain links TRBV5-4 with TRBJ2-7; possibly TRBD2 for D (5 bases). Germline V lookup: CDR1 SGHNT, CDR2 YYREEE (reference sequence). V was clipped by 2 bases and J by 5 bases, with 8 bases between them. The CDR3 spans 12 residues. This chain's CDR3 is CASSFETNEQYV. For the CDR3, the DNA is TGTGCCAGCAGCTTCGAGACTAACGAGCAGTACGTC.

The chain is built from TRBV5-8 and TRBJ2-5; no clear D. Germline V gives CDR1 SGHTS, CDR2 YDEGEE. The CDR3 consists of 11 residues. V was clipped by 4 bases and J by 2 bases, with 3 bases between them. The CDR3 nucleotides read TGTGCCAGCAGCATACAAGAGACCCAGTACTTC. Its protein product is CASSIQETQYF.

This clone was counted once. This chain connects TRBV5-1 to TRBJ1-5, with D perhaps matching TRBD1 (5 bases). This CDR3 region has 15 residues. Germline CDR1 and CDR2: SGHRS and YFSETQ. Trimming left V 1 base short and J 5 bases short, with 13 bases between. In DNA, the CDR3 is TGCGCCAGCAGCTTGAACGGGGGGAGAGATCAGCCCCAGCATTTT. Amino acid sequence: CASSLNGGRDQPQHF.

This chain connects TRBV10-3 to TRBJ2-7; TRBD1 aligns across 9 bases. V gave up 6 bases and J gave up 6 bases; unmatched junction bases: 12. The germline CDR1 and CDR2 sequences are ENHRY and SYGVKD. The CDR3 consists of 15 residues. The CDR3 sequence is CAISSGQGKSFEQYV. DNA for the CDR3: TGTGCCATCAGCTCGGGACAGGGAAAATCGTTCGAGCAGTACGTC.

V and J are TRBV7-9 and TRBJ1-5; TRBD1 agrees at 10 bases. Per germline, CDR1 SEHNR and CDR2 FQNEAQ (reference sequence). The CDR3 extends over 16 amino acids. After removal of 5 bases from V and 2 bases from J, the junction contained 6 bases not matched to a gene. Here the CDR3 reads CASSLGTGERNQPQHF. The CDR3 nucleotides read TGTGCCAGCAGCCTCGGGACAGGGGAGCGCAATCAGCCCCAGCATTTT.

The CDR3 DNA is TGTGCCAGCAGCCTCCGCGTTGGGCGGGCTTCAGTTACGCAGTATTTT. Protein: CASSLRVGRASVTQYF. The J gene is TRBJ2-3, the V gene TRBV5-6, with D perhaps TRBD2 (5 bases). The germline gives CDR1 SGHDT, CDR2 YYEEEE. V gave up 4 bases and J gave up 8 bases, with 23 bases separating them. CDR3 length equals 16 residues. Supplemented by reference TRBV5-6 and TRBJ2-3, the full variable domain reads DAGVTQSPTHLIKTRGQQVTLRCSPKSGHDTVSWYQQALGQGPQFIFQYYEEEERQRGNFPDRFSGHQFPNYSSELNVNALLLGDSALYLCASSLRVGRASVTQYFGPGTRLTVL.

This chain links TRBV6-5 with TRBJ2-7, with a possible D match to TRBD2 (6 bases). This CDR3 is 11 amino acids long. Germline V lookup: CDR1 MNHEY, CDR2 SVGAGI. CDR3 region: CATAEGVGVDV. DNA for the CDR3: TGTGCCACCGCGGAGGGTGTCGGAGTGGACGTC.

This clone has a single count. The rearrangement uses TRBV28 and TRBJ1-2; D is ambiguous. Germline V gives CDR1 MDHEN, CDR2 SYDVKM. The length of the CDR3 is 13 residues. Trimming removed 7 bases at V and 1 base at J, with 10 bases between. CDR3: CASINSGNYGYTF. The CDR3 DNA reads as TGTGCCAGCATTAATTCGGGTAACTATGGCTACACCTTC.